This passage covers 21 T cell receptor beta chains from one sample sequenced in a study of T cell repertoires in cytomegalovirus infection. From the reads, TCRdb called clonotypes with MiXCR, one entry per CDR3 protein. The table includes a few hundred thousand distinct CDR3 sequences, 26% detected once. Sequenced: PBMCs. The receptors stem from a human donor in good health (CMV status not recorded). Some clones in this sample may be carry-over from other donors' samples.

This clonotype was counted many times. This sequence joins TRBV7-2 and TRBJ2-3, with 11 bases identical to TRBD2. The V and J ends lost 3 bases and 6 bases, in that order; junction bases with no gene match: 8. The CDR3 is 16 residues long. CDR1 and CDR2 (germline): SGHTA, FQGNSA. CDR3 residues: CASSLSRLAGSDTQYF. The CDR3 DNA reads TGTGCCAGCAGCTTGTCGAGACTAGCGGGATCTGATACGCAGTATTTT.

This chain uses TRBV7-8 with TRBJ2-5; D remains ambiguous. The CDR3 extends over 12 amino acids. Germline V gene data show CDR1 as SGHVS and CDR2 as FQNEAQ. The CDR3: CSSSRTLETQYF. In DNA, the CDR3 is TGTAGTTCGTCTAGGACGCTAGAGACCCAGTACTTC.

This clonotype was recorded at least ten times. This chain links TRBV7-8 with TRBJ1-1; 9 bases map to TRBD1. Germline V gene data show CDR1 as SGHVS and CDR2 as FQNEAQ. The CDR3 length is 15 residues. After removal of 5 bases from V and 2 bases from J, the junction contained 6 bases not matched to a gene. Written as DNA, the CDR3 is TGTGCCAGCAGCCGAACGGACAGGGGAAACACTGAAGCTTTCTTT. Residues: CASSRTDRGNTEAFF.

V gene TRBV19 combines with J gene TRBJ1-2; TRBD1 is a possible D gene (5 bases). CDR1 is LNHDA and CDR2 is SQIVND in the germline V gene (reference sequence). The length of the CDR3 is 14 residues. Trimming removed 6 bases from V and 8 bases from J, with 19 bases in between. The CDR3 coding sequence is TGTGCCAGTAGCCACCCGGGACTCCTGGAGGGCTACACCTTC. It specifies CASSHPGLLEGYTF.

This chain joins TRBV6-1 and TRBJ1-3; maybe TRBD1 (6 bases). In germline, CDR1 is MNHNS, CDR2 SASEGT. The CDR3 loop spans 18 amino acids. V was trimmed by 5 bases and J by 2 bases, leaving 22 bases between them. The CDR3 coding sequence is TGTGCCAGCAGTCGACTAGACAGGACCGGAGGGACTGGAAACACCATATATTTT. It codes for CASSRLDRTGGTGNTIYF.

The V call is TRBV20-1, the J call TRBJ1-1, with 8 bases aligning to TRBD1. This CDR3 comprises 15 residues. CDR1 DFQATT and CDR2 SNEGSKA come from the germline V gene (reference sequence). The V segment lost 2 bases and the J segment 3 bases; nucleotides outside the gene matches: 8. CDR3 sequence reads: CSARSGQGSYTEAFF. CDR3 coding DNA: TGCAGTGCTAGATCTGGACAGGGCTCGTACACTGAAGCTTTCTTT.

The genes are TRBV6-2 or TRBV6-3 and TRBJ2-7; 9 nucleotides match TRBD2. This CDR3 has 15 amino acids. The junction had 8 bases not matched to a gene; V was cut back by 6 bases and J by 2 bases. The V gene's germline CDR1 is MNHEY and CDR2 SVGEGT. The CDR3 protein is CASRTRTSETYEQYV. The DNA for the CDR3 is TGTGCCAGCAGAACCAGGACTAGCGAGACCTACGAGCAGTACGTC.

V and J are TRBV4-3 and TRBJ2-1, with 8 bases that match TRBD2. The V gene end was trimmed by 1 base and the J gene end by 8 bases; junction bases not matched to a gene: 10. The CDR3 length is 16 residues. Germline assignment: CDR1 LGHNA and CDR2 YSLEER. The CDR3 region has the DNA TGCGCCAGCAGCCAAGTTGGGACTAGTCTTGTTCATGAGCAGTTCTTC. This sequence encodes CASSQVGTSLVHEQFF.

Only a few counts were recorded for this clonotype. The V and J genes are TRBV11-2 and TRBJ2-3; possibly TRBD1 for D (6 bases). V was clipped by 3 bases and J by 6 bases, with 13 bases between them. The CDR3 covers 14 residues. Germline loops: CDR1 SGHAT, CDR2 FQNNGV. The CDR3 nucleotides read TGTGCCAGCAGCTTGGACAGTTACCAGGATACGCAGTATTTT. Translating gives CASSLDSYQDTQYF.

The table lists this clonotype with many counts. Here the CDR3 DNA reads TGTGCCAGCAGTCCATCGTCAGGGGGTTCTGGCAATCAGCCCCAGCATTTT. Amino acids: CASSPSSGGSGNQPQHF. J is TRBJ1-5 and V is TRBV7-2, with TRBD1 matching 7 bases. This CDR3 is built from 17 residues. Germline V gives CDR1 SGHTA, CDR2 FQGNSA. The junction had 13 bases not matched to a gene; V was cut back by 6 bases and J by 2 bases.

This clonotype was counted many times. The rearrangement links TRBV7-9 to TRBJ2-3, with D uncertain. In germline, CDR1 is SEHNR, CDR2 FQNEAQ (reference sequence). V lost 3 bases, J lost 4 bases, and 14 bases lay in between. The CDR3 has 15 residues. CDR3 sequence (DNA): TGTGCCAGCAGCTTCGACCCCCTCGCGGCAGATACGCAGTATTTT. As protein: CASSFDPLAADTQYF.

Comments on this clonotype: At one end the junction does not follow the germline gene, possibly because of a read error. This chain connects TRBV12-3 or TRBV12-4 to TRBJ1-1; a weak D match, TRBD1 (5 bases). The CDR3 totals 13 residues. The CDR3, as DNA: TGTGCCAGCAGTACCGGTAATTGGGGGGTCCTGATCTTT. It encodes CASSTGNWGVLIF.

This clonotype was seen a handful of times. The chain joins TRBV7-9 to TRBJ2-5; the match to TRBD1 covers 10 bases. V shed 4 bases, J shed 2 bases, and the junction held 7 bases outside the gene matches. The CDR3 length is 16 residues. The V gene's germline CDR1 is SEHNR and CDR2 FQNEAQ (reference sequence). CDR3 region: CASSSTPGQGQETQYF. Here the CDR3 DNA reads TGTGCCAGCAGCTCCACGCCGGGACAGGGGCAAGAGACCCAGTACTTC. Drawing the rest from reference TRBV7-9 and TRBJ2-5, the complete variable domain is DTGVSQNPRHKITKRGQNVTFRCDPISEHNRLYWYRQTLGQGPEFLTYFQNEAQLEKSRLLSDRFSAERPKGSFSTLEIQRTEQGDSAMYLCASSSTPGQGQETQYFGPGTRLLVL.

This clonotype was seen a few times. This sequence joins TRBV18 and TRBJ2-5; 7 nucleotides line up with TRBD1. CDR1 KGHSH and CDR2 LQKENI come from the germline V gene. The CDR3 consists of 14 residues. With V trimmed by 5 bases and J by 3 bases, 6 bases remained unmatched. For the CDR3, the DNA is TGTGCCAGCTCAGGTCCGGGGACAGAAGAGACCCAGTACTTC. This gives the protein CASSGPGTEETQYF. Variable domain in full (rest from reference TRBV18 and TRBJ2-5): NAGVMQNPRHLVRRRGQEARLRCSPMKGHSHVYWYRQLPEEGLKFMVYLQKENIIDESGMPKERFSAEFPKEGPSILRIQQVVRGDSAAYFCASSGPGTEETQYFGPGTRLLVL.

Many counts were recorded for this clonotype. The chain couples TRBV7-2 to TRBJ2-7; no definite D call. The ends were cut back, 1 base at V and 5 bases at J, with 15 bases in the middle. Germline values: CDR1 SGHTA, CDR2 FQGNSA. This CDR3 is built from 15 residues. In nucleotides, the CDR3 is TGTGCCAGCAGCTTAGATCCTAGTTCTAGGAACGAGCAGTACTTC. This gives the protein CASSLDPSSRNEQYF.

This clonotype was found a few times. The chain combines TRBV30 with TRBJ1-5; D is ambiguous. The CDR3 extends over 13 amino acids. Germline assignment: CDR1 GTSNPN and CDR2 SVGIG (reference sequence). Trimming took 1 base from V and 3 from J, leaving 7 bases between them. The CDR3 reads CAWSGQLNQPQHF. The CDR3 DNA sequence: TGTGCCTGGAGTGGCCAACTCAATCAGCCCCAGCATTTT.

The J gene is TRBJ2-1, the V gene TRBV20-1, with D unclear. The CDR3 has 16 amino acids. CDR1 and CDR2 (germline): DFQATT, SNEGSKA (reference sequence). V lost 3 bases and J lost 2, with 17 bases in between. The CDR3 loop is CSASPIVAFTYNEQFF. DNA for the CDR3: TGCAGTGCTAGCCCCATAGTGGCGTTTACCTACAATGAGCAGTTCTTC.

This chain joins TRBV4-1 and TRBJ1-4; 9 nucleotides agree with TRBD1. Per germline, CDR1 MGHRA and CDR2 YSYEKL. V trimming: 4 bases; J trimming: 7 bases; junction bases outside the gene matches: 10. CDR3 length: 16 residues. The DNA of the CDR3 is TGCGCCAGCAGCCTCCTTACCGGGACAGGGAGTGAAAAACTGTTTTTT. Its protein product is CASSLLTGTGSEKLFF.

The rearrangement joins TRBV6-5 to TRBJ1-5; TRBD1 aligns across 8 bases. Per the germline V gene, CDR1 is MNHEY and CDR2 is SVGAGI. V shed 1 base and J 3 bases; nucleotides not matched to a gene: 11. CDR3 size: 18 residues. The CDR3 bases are TGTGCCAGCAGTTACTACGGACAGGGTGTATCGGCCAATCAGCCCCAGCATTTT. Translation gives CASSYYGQGVSANQPQHF.

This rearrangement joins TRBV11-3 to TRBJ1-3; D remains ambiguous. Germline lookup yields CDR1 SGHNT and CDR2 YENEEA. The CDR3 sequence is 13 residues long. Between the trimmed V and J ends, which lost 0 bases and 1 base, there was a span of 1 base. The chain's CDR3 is CASSLESGNTIYF. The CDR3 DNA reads TGTGCCAGCAGCTTAGAATCTGGAAACACCATATATTTT. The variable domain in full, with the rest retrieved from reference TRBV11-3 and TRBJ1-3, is EAGVVQSPRYKIIEKKQPVAFWCNPISGHNTLYWYLQNLGQGPELLIRYENEEAVDDSQLPKDRFSAERLKGVDSTLKIQPAELGDSAVYLCASSLESGNTIYFGEGSWLTVV.

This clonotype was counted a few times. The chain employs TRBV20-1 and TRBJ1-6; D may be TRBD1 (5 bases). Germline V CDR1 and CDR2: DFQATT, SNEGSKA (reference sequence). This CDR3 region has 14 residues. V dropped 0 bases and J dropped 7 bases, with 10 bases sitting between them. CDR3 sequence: CSARDQGWNSPLHF. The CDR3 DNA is TGCAGTGCTAGAGATCAGGGATGGAATTCACCCCTCCACTTT.